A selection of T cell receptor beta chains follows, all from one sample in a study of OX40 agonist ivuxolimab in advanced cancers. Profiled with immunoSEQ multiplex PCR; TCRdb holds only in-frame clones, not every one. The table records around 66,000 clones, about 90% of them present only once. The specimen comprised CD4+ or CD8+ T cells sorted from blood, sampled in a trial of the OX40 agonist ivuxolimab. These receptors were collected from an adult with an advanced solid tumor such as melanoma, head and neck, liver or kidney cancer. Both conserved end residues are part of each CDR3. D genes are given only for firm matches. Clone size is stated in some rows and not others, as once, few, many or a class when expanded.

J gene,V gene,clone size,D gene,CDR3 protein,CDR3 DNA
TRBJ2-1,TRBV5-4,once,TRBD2,CASSLDSGGAEQFF,TGTGCCAGCAGCTTGGATAGCGGGGGGGCTGAGCAGTTCTTC
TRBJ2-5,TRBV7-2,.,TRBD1,CASSLMVTGRETQYF,TGTGCCAGCAGCTTAATGGTGACAGGGCGCGAGACCCAGTACTTC
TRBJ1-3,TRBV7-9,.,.,CASSPTGTMGNTIYF,TGTGCCAGCAGCCCTACCGGGACAATGGGAAACACCATATATTTT
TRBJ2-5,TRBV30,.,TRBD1,CAWSHPGQGSWETQYF,TGTGCCTGGAGCCACCCCGGACAGGGGAGCTGGGAGACCCAGTACTTC
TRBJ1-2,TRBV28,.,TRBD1,CASTGGGDYDYTF,TGTGCCAGCACAGGGGGAGGGGACTATGACTACACCTTC
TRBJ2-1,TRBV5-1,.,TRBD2,CASSAGLAASYNEQFF,TGCGCCAGCAGCGCAGGACTAGCGGCCTCATACAATGAGCAGTTCTTC
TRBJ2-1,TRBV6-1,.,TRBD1,CASSEPGQGSYNEQFF,TGTGCCAGCAGTGAACCGGGACAGGGGTCCTACAATGAGCAGTTCTTC
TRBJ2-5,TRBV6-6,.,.,CASSTNRGRGTQYF,TGTGCCAGCAGTACGAACAGGGGGAGGGGGACCCAGTACTTC
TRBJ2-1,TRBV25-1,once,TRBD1,CASSEQGDRGHMIF,TGTGCCAGCAGTGAACAGGGTGACAGGGGACACATGATCTTC
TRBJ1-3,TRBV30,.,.,CAWSVLRESGNTIYF,TGTGCCTGGAGCGTACTCAGGGAAAGTGGAAACACCATATATTTT
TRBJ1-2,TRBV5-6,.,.,CASSLGGTQRFYGYTF,TGTGCCAGCAGCTTGGGGGGGACTCAAAGGTTCTATGGCTACACCTTC
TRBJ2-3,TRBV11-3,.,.,CASSAGRWADTQYF,TGTGCCAGCAGCGCCGGTCGGTGGGCAGATACGCAGTATTTT
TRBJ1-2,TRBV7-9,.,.,CASSLETGYGYTF,TGTGCCAGCAGCTTAGAAACAGGCTATGGCTACACCTTC
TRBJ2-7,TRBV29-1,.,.,CSVVWREVWIGSSYEQYF,TGCAGCGTTGTCTGGAGGGAGGTCTGGATAGGATCATCCTACGAGCAGTACTTC
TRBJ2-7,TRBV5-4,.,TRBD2,CASSPRGGSYEQYF,TGTGCCAGCAGCCCTCGCGGGGGGTCCTACGAGCAGTACTTC